This T cell receptor (beta chain) was sequenced for a study of cytomegalovirus exposure and HLA in healthy donors. It was with 60 Vbeta and 13 Jbeta primers that the PCR ran. The data were produced by immunoSEQ multiplex PCR, yet TCRdb's version contains in-frame clones alone and is incomplete. The sample records some 110,000 clones, roughly 9% being singletons. Germline-derived CDR1 and CDR2 are MDHEN and SYDVKM. The CDR3 contains 14 residues. With V trimmed by 7 bases and J by 4 bases, 6 bases remained unmatched. The chain joins TRBV28 to TRBJ1-2, with TRBD1 matching over 10 bases. Sequenced material: PBMCs. This clonotype originated in a man aged 25-40 years in good health and CMV-seronegative. This CDR3 is CASNRQGASYGYTF. DNA for the CDR3: TGTGCCAGCAACCGACAGGGGGCCAGCTATGGCTACACCTTC.